This T cell receptor beta chain was observed in a study of low-dose radiotherapy and immunotherapy resistance in tumors. As to this clonotype: A far larger clone is one base from this, pointing to a likely read error.

TRAV- and TRBV-specific primers were used for first-strand cDNA, which covered alpha and beta chains. Amplification, which lasted roughly 20 PCR cycles, used a constant-region primer and V-primer adapter to amplify TCRs. Researchers amplified the isolated mRNA using in vitro transcription. Each CDR3 protein is one row after TCRdb ran MiXCR on the reads. This sample has approximately 91,000 distinct CDR3 sequences; more than 20% occur once, and the top ten carry around 13%. The time point: after trial treatment. The treatment denotes: LDRT plus nivolumab, ipilimumab, low-dose cyclophosphamide and aspirin (RACIN trial). V was clipped by 4 bases and J by 7 bases, with 24 bases between them. The CDR3 extends over 16 amino acids. Per germline, CDR1 SGHKS and CDR2 YYEKEE (reference sequence).

The clonotype was recovered from a female donor with ovarian cancer. The chain employs TRBV5-5 and TRBJ2-7; weak D call: TRBD1 (5 bases). Material: PBMCs, obtained after low-dose radiotherapy plus immunotherapy. The CDR3 DNA sequence: TGTGCCAGCAGCCCCAGACAGTGGACGGTCTACAATGAGCAGTACTTC. It codes for CASSPRQWTVYNEQYF.